These T cell receptor beta chains were read from a single sample in a study of metastatic and nonmetastatic thyroid tumors. MiXCR re-clonotyped the PCR reads for TCRdb. The top ten clones hold approximately 20% of a sample with roughly 58,000 clones, roughly 4.1% of them seen once. Sequenced material: blood. The receptors stem from a female donor with papillary thyroid cancer or a benign thyroid nodule (not recorded which). Some clones in this sample may be carry-over from other donors' samples. Both conserved end residues are part of each CDR3. D genes are given only for firm matches. Rows may omit the clone size; those that give it use once, few, many or a size class.

size	D	V	J	CDR3	DNA
many	TRBD1	TRBV6-1	TRBJ1-4	CASSHGTDVEKLFF	TGTGCCAGCAGCCACGGGACAGATGTTGAAAAACTGTTTTTT
many	TRBD1	TRBV2	TRBJ2-5	CASSTGGQETQYF	TGTGCCAGCAGCACAGGGGGTCAAGAGACCCAGTACTTC
many	NA	TRBV20-1	TRBJ1-5	CSARGQNQPQHF	TGCAGTGCTAGAGGACAAAATCAGCCCCAGCATTTT
many	NA	TRBV11-2	TRBJ1-5	CASSWDSNQPQHF	TGTGCCAGCAGCTGGGACAGCAATCAGCCCCAGCATTTT
few	NA	TRBV20-1	TRBJ2-1	CSARDSRVMSGEQFF	TGCAGTGCTAGAGATTCCCGGGTGATGTCGGGTGAGCAGTTCTTC
many	NA	TRBV28	TRBJ2-1	CASSLGRYLGRPSSYNEQFF	TGTGCCAGCAGTTTGGGGAGATATTTGGGACGACCTAGCTCCTACAATGAGCAGTTCTTC
many	NA	TRBV7-2	TRBJ2-1	CASKLGGNEQFF	TGTGCCAGCAAGTTAGGAGGGAATGAGCAGTTCTTC
few	TRBD1	TRBV6-2/TRBV6-3	TRBJ2-7	CASIYADRVGTYEQYF	TGTGCCAGCATTTACGCCGACAGGGTCGGCACCTACGAGCAGTACTTC
many	NA	TRBV7-9	TRBJ2-3	CASSLRRGDTQYF	TGTGCCAGCAGCCTCCGTCGGGGAGATACGCAGTATTTT
many	NA	TRBV28	TRBJ2-1	CASSLGQSSYNEQFF	TGTGCCAGCAGTTTGGGTCAGAGCTCCTACAATGAGCAGTTCTTC
many	NA	TRBV5-1	TRBJ2-1	CASSSERYNEQFF	TGCGCCAGCAGCTCAGAAAGATACAATGAGCAGTTCTTC
many	TRBD2	TRBV18	TRBJ2-1	CASSPGIAGGPGSNEQFF	TGTGCCAGCTCACCAGGGATAGCGGGAGGGCCCGGGTCCAATGAGCAGTTCTTC
many	NA	TRBV19	TRBJ1-4	CASSIGGGSEKLFF	TGTGCCAGTAGTATCGGGGGCGGTTCGGAAAAACTGTTTTTT
NA	NA	TRBV27	TRBJ1-2	CASSLMPSGAYGYTF	TGTGCCAGCAGTTTAATGCCTAGTGGGGCCTATGGCTACACCTTC
NA	NA	TRBV19	TRBJ2-1	CASSSLDPNNEQFF	TGTGCCAGTAGTTCCCTTGACCCAAACAATGAGCAGTTCTTC